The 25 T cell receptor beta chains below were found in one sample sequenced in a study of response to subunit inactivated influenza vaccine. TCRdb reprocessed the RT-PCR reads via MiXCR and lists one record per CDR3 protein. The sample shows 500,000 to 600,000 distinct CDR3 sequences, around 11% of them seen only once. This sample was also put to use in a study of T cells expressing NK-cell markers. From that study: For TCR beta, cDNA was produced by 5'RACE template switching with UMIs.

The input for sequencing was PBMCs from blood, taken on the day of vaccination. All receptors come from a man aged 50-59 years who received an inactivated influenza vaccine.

The CDR3 protein is CSVEGTGSYNEQFF. The CDR3 DNA follows: TGCAGCGTTGAAGGGACAGGGTCCTACAATGAGCAGTTCTTC. The V and J genes are TRBV29-1 and TRBJ2-1, with 8 nucleotides matching TRBD1. Germline V CDR1 and CDR2: SQVTM, ANQGSEA. Trimming at V came to 1 base and at J to 1 base, leaving 0 bases not matched to a gene. The CDR3 consists of 14 residues.

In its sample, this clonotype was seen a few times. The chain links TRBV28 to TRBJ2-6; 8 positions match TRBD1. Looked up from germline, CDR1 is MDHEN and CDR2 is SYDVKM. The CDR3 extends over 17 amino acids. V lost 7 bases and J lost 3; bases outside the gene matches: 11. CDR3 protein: CASTQTGALVGANVLTF. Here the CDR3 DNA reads TGTGCCAGCACCCAGACAGGGGCCCTAGTTGGGGCCAACGTCCTGACTTTC.

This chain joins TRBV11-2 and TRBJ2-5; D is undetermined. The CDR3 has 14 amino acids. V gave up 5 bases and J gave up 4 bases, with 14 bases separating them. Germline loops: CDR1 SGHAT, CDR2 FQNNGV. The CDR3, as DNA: TGTGCCAGCAGCCCCTGGCGGATGGGAGAGACCCAGTACTTC. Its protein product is CASSPWRMGETQYF. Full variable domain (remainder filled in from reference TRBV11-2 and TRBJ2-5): EAGVAQSPRYKIIEKRQSVAFWCNPISGHATLYWYQQILGQGPKLLIQFQNNGVVDDSQLPKDRFSAERLKGVDSTLKIQPAKLEDSAVYLCASSPWRMGETQYFGPGTRLLVL.

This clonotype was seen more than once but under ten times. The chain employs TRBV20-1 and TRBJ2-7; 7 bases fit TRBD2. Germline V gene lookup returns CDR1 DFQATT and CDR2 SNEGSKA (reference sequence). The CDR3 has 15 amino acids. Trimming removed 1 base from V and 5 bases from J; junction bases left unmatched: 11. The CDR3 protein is CSARVRLAAYHEQYF. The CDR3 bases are TGCAGTGCTAGAGTACGGCTAGCGGCTTATCACGAGCAGTACTTC.

CDR3 in DNA: TGTCTGGGGGGACGCTCCTATAATTCACCCCTCCACTTT. This encodes CLGGRSYNSPLHF. The chain couples TRBV25-1 to TRBJ1-6; tentative D call: TRBD1 (5 bases). The germline V gene has CDR1 MGHDK and CDR2 SYGVNS. The CDR3 totals 13 residues.

The CDR3: CASRGQTSDTQYF. In nucleotides, the CDR3 is TGTGCCAGCAGAGGACAGACATCAGATACGCAGTATTTT. J is TRBJ2-3 and V is TRBV6-1; TRBD1 is a possible D gene (6 bases). The CDR3 extends over 13 amino acids. Germline CDR1 reads MNHNS; CDR2 reads SASEGT. V was clipped by 6 bases and J by 4 bases, with 11 bases between them.

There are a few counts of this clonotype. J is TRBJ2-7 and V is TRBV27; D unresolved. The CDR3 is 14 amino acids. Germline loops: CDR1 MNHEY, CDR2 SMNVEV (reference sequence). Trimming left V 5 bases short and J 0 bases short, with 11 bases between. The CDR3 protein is CASSRPGSSYEQYF. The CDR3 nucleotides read TGTGCCAGCAGTCGACCGGGCAGCTCCTACGAGCAGTACTTC.

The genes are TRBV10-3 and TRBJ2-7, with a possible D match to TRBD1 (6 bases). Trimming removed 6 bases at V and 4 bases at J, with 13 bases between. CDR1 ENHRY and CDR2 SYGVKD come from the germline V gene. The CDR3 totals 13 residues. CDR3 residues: CAISDQGLYEQYF. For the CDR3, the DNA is TGTGCCATCAGCGATCAGGGGCTGTACGAGCAGTACTTC.

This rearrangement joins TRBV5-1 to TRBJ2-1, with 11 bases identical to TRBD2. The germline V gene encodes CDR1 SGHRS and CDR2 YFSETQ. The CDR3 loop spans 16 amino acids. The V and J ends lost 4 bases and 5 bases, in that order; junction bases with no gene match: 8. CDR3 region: CASSQRTSGYDNEQFF. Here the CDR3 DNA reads TGCGCCAGCAGCCAAAGGACTAGCGGGTACGACAATGAGCAGTTCTTC.

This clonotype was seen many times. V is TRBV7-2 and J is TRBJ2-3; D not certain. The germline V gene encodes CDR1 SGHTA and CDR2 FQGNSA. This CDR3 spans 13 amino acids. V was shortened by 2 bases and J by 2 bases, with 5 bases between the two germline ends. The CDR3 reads CASSLSATDTQYF. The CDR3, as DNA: TGTGCCAGCAGCTTATCTGCCACAGATACGCAGTATTTT.

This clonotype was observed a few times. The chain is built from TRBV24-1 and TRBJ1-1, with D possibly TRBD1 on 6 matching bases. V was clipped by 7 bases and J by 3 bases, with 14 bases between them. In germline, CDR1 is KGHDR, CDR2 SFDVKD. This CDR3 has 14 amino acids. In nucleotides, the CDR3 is TGTGCCACCAGGGCACGGACAGATGACACTGAAGCTTTCTTT. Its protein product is CATRARTDDTEAFF.

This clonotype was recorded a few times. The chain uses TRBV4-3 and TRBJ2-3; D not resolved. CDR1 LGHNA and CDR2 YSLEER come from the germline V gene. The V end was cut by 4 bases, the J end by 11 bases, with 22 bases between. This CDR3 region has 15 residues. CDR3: CASSPTRGRLVGQYF. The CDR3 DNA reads TGCGCCAGCAGCCCGACCCGTGGTCGGCTCGTTGGGCAGTATTTT.

CDR3: CASSASGGPQETQYF. The CDR3 DNA follows: TGTGCCAGCAGTGCATCCGGGGGTCCCCAAGAGACCCAGTACTTC. The rearrangement links TRBV28 to TRBJ2-5; D perhaps matches TRBD2 (6 bases). Trimming shortened V by 5 bases and J by 1 base, and 14 bases separated the two germline ends. The germline V gene has CDR1 MDHEN and CDR2 SYDVKM. The CDR3 loop spans 15 amino acids.

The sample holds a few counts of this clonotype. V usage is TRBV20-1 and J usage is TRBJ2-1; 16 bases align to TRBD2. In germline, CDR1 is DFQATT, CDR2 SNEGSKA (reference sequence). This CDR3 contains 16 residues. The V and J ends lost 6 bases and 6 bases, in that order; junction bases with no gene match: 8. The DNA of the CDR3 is TGCAGTGCAAGCGGGACTAGCGGGAGGGCCCGCAATGAGCAGTTCTTC. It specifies CSASGTSGRARNEQFF.

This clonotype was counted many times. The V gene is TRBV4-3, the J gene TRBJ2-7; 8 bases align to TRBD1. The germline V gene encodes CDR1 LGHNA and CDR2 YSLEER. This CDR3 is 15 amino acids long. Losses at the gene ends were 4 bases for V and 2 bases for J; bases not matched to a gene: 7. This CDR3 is CASSLLTGETYEQYF. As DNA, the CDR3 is TGCGCCAGCAGCCTACTGACAGGGGAAACCTACGAGCAGTACTTC.

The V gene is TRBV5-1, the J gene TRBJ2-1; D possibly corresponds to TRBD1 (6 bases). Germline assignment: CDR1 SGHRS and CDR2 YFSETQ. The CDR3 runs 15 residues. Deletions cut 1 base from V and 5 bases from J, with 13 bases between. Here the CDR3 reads CASSLSGGSNNEQFF. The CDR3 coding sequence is TGCGCCAGCAGCTTGTCTGGGGGCAGCAACAATGAGCAGTTCTTC.

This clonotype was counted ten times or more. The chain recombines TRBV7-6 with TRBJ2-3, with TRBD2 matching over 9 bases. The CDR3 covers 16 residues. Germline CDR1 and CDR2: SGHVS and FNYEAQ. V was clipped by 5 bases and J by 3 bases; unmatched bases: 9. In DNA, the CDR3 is TGTGCCAGCAGCCGGACTAGCGCAGTGAGAACAGATACGCAGTATTTT. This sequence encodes CASSRTSAVRTDTQYF.

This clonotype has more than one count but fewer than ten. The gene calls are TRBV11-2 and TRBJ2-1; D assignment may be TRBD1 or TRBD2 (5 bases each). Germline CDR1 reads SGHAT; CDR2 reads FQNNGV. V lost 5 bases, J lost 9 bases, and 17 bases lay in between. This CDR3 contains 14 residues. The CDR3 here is CASSPGWQGVEQFF. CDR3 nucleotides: TGTGCCAGCAGCCCGGGGTGGCAGGGTGTTGAGCAGTTCTTC.

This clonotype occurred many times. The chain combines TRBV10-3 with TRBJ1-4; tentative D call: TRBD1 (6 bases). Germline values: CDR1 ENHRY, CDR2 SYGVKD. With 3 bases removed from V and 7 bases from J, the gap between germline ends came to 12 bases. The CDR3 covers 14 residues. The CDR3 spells CAISESGVLEKLFF. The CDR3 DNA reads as TGTGCCATCAGTGAATCAGGGGTACTTGAAAAACTGTTTTTT.

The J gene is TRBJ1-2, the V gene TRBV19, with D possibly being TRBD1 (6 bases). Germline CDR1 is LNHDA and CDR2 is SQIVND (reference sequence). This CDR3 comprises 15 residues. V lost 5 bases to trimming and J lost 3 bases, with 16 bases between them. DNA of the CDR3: TGTGCCAGTAGTGGGAGTATCCGGACAGACTATGGCTACACCTTC. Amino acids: CASSGSIRTDYGYTF.

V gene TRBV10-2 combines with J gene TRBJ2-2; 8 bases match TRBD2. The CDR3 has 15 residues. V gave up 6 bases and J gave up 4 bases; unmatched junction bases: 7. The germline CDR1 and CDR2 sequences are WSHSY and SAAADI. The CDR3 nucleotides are TGCGCCAGCAGGTCGGGACTAGTGGTCACCGGGGAGCTGTTTTTT. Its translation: CASRSGLVVTGELFF.

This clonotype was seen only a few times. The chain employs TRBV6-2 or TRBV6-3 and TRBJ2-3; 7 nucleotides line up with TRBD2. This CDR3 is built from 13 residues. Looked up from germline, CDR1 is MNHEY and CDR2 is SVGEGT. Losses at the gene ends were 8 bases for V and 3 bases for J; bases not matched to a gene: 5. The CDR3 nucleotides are TGTGCCAGCGGCGGGAGTTGGACAGATACGCAGTATTTT. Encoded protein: CASGGSWTDTQYF.

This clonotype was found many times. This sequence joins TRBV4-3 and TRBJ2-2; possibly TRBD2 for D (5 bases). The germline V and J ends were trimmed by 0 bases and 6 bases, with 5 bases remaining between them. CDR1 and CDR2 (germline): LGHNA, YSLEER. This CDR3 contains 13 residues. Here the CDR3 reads CASSQEEAGELFF. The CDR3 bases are TGCGCCAGCAGCCAAGAGGAGGCCGGGGAGCTGTTTTTT.

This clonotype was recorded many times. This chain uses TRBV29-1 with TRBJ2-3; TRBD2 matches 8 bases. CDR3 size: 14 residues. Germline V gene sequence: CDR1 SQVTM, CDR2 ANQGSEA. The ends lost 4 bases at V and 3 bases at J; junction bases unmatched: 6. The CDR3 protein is CSVASGSRTDTQYF. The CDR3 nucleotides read TGCAGCGTTGCCAGCGGGAGTCGGACAGATACGCAGTATTTT.

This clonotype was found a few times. The CDR3 spells CASSSLPPLTRGANVLTF. The CDR3 nucleotides are TGTGCCAGCAGCTCACTCCCGCCCCTAACCCGTGGGGCCAACGTCCTGACTTTC. This chain uses TRBV7-3 with TRBJ2-6; no definite D call. The CDR3 extends over 18 amino acids. Germline lookup yields CDR1 SGHTA and CDR2 FQGTGA. V gave up 4 bases and J gave up 3 bases, with 19 bases separating them.